This TCR beta chain was sequenced for a study of patients with pleural tuberculosis (dated by TCRdb to the mid-2010s). These reads were obtained on an Illumina Genome Analyzer IIx. TCRdb redid the processing of the public reads, applying fastp at Q25 and MiXCR, and retained in-frame beta chains. Every entry covers one CDR3 protein and lists the most common genes and DNA from its rows. The sample table records around 54,000 distinct CDR3 sequences; around 7% of these occur just once. Under 20% of the sample rests with the top ten. This clonotype was detected many times. The specificity of this receptor is unknown. Per-base qualities were not stored, and no clone one base away is much larger. CDR1 and CDR2 are read off the germline V gene as SGHAT and FQNNGV. The trim is 2 bases for V and 0 bases for J, with a gap of 4 bases between the germline ends. There are 13 amino acids in the CDR3, from cysteine to phenylalanine inclusive. Just CDR3 DNA is preserved here, 39 bases in frame from base 1.

The sequence is built from TRBV11-2 and TRBJ2-5, with no confident D gene call. The origin of this receptor is a human donor with pleural tuberculosis. Read as DNA, the sequence is TGTGCCAGCAGCTTACAGTACCAAGAGACCCAGTACTTC. This translates into CASSLQYQETQYF.